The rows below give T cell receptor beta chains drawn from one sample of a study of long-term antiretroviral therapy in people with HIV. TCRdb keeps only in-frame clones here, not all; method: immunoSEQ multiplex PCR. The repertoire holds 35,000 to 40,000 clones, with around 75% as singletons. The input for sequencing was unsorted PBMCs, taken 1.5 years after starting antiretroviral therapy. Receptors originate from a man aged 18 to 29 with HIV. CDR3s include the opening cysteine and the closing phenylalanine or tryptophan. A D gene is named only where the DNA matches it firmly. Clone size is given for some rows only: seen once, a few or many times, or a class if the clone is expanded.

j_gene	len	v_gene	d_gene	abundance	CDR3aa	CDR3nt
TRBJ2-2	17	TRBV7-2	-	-	CASRKRRGLMNTGELFF	TGTGCCAGCAGAAAAAGGAGGGGTCTAATGAACACCGGGGAGCTGTTTTTT
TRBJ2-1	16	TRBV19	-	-	CASSIWNTDSYNEQFF	TGTGCCAGTAGTATATGGAACACCGACTCCTACAATGAGCAGTTCTTC
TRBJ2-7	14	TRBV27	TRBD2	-	CASSDTGTTYEQYF	TGTGCCAGCAGCGATACCGGGACTACGTACGAGCAGTACTTC
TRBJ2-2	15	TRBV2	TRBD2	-	CASRKLAAGTGELFF	TGTGCCAGCAGGAAACTAGCGGCAGGGACCGGGGAGCTGTTTTTT
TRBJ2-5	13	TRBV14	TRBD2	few	CASRGTSGSPQYF	TGTGCCAGCAGGGGGACTAGCGGGAGTCCCCAGTACTTC
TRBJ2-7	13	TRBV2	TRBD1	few	CASSGDRGAEQYF	TGTGCCAGCAGTGGGGACAGGGGCGCCGAGCAGTACTTC
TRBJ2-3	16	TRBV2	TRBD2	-	CASIPGLAGGRDTQYF	TGTGCCAGCATCCCGGGACTAGCGGGAGGCCGAGATACGCAGTATTTT
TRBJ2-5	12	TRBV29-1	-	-	CSVSDSQQTQYF	TGCAGCGTTTCTGACAGCCAACAGACCCAGTACTTC
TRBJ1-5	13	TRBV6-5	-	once	CASSYSRDQPQHF	TGTGCCAGCAGTTACTCCCGGGACCAGCCCCAGCATTTT
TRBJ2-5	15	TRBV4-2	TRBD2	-	CASRTSGRAEETQYF	TGTGCCAGCAGAACTAGCGGGAGGGCCGAAGAGACCCAGTACTTC
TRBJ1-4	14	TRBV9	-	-	CASSAKTTNEKLFF	TGTGCCAGCAGCGCGAAAACAACTAATGAAAAACTGTTTTTT
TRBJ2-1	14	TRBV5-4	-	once	CASSLGGPYNEQFF	TGTGCCAGCAGCTTGGGGGGACCCTACAATGAGCAGTTCTTC
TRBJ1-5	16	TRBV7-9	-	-	CASSPEGALSNQPQHF	TGTGCCAGCAGCCCCGAGGGTGCTTTAAGCAATCAGCCCCAGCATTTT
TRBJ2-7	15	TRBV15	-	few	CATSVRSTARVEQYF	TGTGCCACCAGCGTCAGGAGTACGGCGAGGGTGGAGCAGTACTTC
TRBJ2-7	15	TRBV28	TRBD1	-	CASSSSGTGRYEQYF	TGTGCCAGCAGTTCTTCCGGGACAGGGCGTTACGAGCAGTACTTC
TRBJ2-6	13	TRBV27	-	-	CASRFSGANVLTF	TGTGCCAGCAGGTTCTCTGGGGCCAACGTCCTGACTTTC
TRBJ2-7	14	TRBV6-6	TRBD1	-	CASSAGQVAYEQYF	TGTGCCAGCAGTGCTGGACAGGTTGCCTACGAGCAGTACTTC
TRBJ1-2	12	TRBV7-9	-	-	CASSPTGSGYTF	TGTGCCAGCAGCCCAACAGGGTCCGGCTACACCTTC
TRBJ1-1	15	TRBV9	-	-	CASSGDGGMNTEAFF	TGTGCCAGCAGCGGGGATGGGGGGATGAACACTGAAGCTTTCTTT
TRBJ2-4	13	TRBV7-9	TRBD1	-	CASSSDRVNIQYF	TGTGCCAGCAGCTCGGACAGGGTGAACATTCAGTACTTC
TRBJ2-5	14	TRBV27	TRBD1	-	CASSLGQYQETQYF	TGTGCCAGCAGTTTGGGACAGTACCAAGAGACCCAGTACTTC
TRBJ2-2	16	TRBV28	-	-	CASSSDFRSRTGELFF	TGTGCCAGCAGTTCGGACTTTCGTTCTAGGACCGGGGAGCTGTTTTTT
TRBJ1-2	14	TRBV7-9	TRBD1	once	CASSRGQGNYGYTF	TGTGCCAGCAGCCGAGGACAGGGAAACTATGGCTACACCTTC
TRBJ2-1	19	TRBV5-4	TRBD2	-	CASSLQPSQVAGVDNEQFF	TGTGCCAGCAGCTTGCAACCATCACAGGTAGCGGGAGTCGACAATGAGCAGTTCTTC
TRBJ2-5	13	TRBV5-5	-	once	CASSLVGSETQYF	TGTGCCAGCAGCTTGGTCGGTAGTGAGACCCAGTACTTC
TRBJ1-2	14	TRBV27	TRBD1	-	CASSPTTGYYGYTF	TGTGCCAGCAGTCCAACGACAGGGTACTATGGCTACACCTTC
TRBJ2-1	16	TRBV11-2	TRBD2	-	CASSLEWGLADNEQFF	TGTGCCAGCAGCTTAGAATGGGGACTAGCGGACAATGAGCAGTTCTTC
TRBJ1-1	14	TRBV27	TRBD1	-	CASTLEPGGTEAFF	TGTGCCAGCACCCTAGAGCCAGGGGGCACTGAAGCTTTCTTT
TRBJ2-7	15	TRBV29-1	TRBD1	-	CSVGGGQGVRGEQYF	TGCAGCGTTGGGGGAGGACAGGGGGTGAGGGGGGAGCAGTACTTC
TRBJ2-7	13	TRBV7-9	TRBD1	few	CASSTDRGLRQYF	TGTGCCAGCAGCACAGACAGGGGGCTGAGGCAGTACTTC
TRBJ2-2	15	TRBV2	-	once	CASSVARSNTGELFF	TGTGCCAGCAGTGTTGCCAGGAGTAACACCGGGGAGCTGTTTTTT
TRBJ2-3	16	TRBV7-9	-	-	CASSPPQSGRTDTQYF	TGTGCCAGCAGCCCTCCCCAGAGCGGCCGCACAGATACGCAGTATTTT